The sequence of this T cell receptor (beta chain) was determined in a study of shared clonotypes between healthy human individuals. CD45RO negativity and positive selection for CCR7 defined naive CD8 cells, a population that excluded terminally differentiated effector memory CD45RA+ cells. Germline values: CDR1 MGHRA, CDR2 YSYEKL. The CDR3 runs 15 residues. Trimming stripped 1 base from V and 4 bases from J, with 11 bases between. Profiling relied on immunoSEQ multiplex PCR, and the TCRdb table lists in-frame clones only, not all of them. The sample holds over 2,000,000 clones, approximately 92% seen once.

The V call is TRBV4-1, the J call TRBJ1-5; weak D call: TRBD1 (6 bases). Sequenced material: naive CD8+ T cells from PBMCs. This TCR came from a man aged 18-30 years in good health. Some clones in this sample may be carry-over from other donors' samples. The CDR3 loop is CASSQAQGKNQPQHF. The CDR3 DNA reads as TGCGCCAGCAGCCAAGCCCAGGGGAAGAATCAGCCCCAGCATTTT.